Below, 7 T cell receptor beta chains from the same sample are listed, as sequenced in a study of shared clonotypes between healthy human individuals. Libraries were prepared by immunoSEQ multiplex PCR; TCRdb keeps only in-frame clonotypes and omits some of them. Among approximately 440,000 clones listed, 75% to 80% were seen once. What was sequenced was PBMCs. The receptor set was obtained from a middle-aged woman in good health. Some clones in this sample may be carry-over from other donors' samples.

This clone was detected ten times or more. The chain uses TRBV14 and TRBJ2-1; D perhaps matches TRBD1 (5 bases). In germline, CDR1 is SGHDN, CDR2 FVKESK. The ends were cut back, 1 base at V and 2 bases at J, with 15 bases in the middle. This CDR3 has 17 residues. Written as DNA, the CDR3 is TGTGCCAGCAGCCAAGGGCAGGGTGGGTCCACCTACAATGAGCAGTTCTTC. It specifies CASSQGQGGSTYNEQFF. Variable domain in full (rest from reference TRBV14 and TRBJ2-1): EAGVTQFPSHSVIEKGQTVTLRCDPISGHDNLYWYRRVMGKEIKFLLHFVKESKQDESGMPNNRFLAERTGGTYSTLKVQPAELEDSGVYFCASSQGQGGSTYNEQFFGPGTRLTVL.

This clone was observed a handful of times. CDR3 DNA sequence: TGTGCCAGCAGCTACGATGGCAGGAATGGCTACACCTTC. Residues: CASSYDGRNGYTF. V usage is TRBV5-6 and J usage is TRBJ1-2; no clear D. The V gene lost 3 bases and the J gene lost 6 bases, with 12 bases spanning the gap. CDR1 SGHDT and CDR2 YYEEEE come from the germline V gene. The CDR3 is 13 amino acids.

Note on this clone: A much larger clone lies one base from this, so it may be a read error. Other DNA sequences from this sample encode an identical CDR3 as well. The chain has TRBV5-4 and TRBJ1-2; no reliable D call. There are 15 residues in the CDR3. Looked up from germline, CDR1 is SGHNT and CDR2 is YYREEE (reference sequence). The CDR3 nucleotides are TGTGCCAGCAGCATCGGCCTTAACCGGAGGGATGGCTACACTTTC. Translation gives CASSIGLNRRDGYTF.

The V call is TRBV2, the J call TRBJ2-1; 8 bases map to TRBD2. The germline V gene has CDR1 SNHLY and CDR2 FYNNEI. The CDR3 is 14 amino acids. The V segment lost 3 bases and the J segment 4 bases; nucleotides outside the gene matches: 2. The CDR3 DNA reads as TGTGCCAGCAGTGAGACTAGCGAGTACAATGAGCAGTTCTTC. Its translation is CASSETSEYNEQFF.

J is TRBJ2-2 and V is TRBV7-3; the match to TRBD2 covers 8 bases. This CDR3 comprises 14 residues. Germline CDR1 SGHTA, CDR2 FQGTGA. V shed 5 bases, J shed 4 bases, and the junction held 3 bases outside the gene matches. The CDR3 DNA follows: TGTGCCAGCAGCCCGGGGGGGGCCACCGGGGAGCTGTTTTTT. Translating gives CASSPGGATGELFF.

The chain couples TRBV6-1 to TRBJ2-7; possibly TRBD1 for D (5 bases). The germline gives CDR1 MNHNS, CDR2 SASEGT. V was trimmed by 5 bases and J by 6 bases, leaving 17 bases between them. This CDR3 has 14 residues. The CDR3 reads CASSPSQGRVEQYF. The CDR3 coding sequence is TGTGCCAGCAGTCCGTCCCAGGGCCGGGTCGAGCAGTACTTC.

V gene TRBV28 combines with J gene TRBJ2-2; TRBD1 aligns across 9 bases. The CDR3 totals 17 residues. Losses at the gene ends were 5 bases for V and 5 bases for J; bases not matched to a gene: 12. CDR1 and CDR2 (germline): MDHEN, SYDVKM. The CDR3 here is CASSPRGGQGRTGELFF. The CDR3 DNA sequence: TGTGCCAGCAGTCCTAGGGGGGGACAGGGTCGGACCGGGGAGCTGTTTTTT.